What follows describes a single T cell receptor (beta chain). These data originate in a study of blood T cell repertoires in COVID-19. Study-level information: Samples of COVID-19 (acute and convalescent) were obtained from the United States, Italy and Spain. Sources were T cells, B-cell-depleted T cells, or PBMCs; the material itself was cDNA or gDNA.

Original processing notes: Quantification of nucleated cells was approximated via reference gene primer amplification. Profiling relied on immunoSEQ multiplex PCR, and the TCRdb table lists in-frame clones only, not all of them. V, J and clone size are taken as reported in that table, and D and trimming were inferred from the DNA itself. The data hold approximately 11,000 clones, with over 80% observed a single time. Trimming removed 7 bases from V and 4 bases from J; junction bases left unmatched: 4. The CDR3 spans 14 residues. Germline CDR1 is LGHNT and CDR2 is FRNRAP. The receptor was derived from a human donor in a cohort sampled during active COVID-19. Sequenced material: peripheral blood. J is TRBJ2-5 and V is TRBV12-5; TRBD2 matches at 12 bases. CDR3 residues: CASAMTSGRETQYF. CDR3 in DNA: TGTGCTAGTGCCATGACTAGCGGGAGAGAGACCCAGTACTTC.